The clone carrying this T cell receptor beta chain occurred once. Its antigen is still unknown. Profiling of TCR beta VDJ combinations and CDR3 sequences used genomic DNA as template. MiXCR, run by TCRdb on the reads, gives a single entry per CDR3 protein. The data contain some 120,000 distinct CDR3 sequences, about 48% of them singletons. V was shortened by 0 bases and J by 6 bases, with 11 bases between the two germline ends. The germline V gene has CDR1 DFQATT and CDR2 SNEGSKA (reference sequence). The CDR3 sequence is 13 residues long. The entry originates in a study of CD8+CD57+ T cells in acquired aplastic anemia. Study at large: DNA per sorted CD4+ or CD8+ sample ranged about 0.19 to 30 ug, averaging approximately 3.1 ug. Healthy donor CD4+ samples were sequenced to a depth that averaged roughly 10 million reads. Overall study findings and caveats: Patients and controls shared fewer than 30 CD8+ CDR3 sequences. Between patients and controls, CD8+ Simpson's diversity did not vary significantly.

The rearrangement joins TRBV20-1 to TRBJ1-2; the D is unclear. The sequence was collected from a human donor in good health, serving as a control. Material for sequencing was sorted CD4+, CD8+, or CD8+CD57+ T cells (not recorded which) from PBMCs. Here the CDR3 reads CSARDLNSNGYTF. The CDR3, as DNA: TGCAGTGCTAGAGATCTAAATTCCAATGGCTACACCTTC.